The present TCR beta chain was sequenced within a study of T cells after yellow fever vaccination. Across the whole study: Sorting by CD3, CD45RA, CCR7 and CD95 gave EM, EMRA, CM and Tscm subsets.

At least ten counts were recorded for this clonotype. General study points: Almost all vaccine-responding clonotypes were not detected in the sorted memory subsets at the day 0 time point. FACS-sorted repertoires could contain abundant clonotypes contaminating from the bulk population. Booster samples showed a return of most primary-vaccination clones (about 96% CD4, 88% CD8).

TCRdb processed the 5' RACE reads anew with MiXCR; each CDR3 protein has one entry. This table has around 29,000 distinct CDR3 sequences, just under 6.5% appearing once. Here the sequenced sample was PBMCs, either bulk or a sorted T-cell subset (CD4+, CD8+, memory, or dextramer-sorted; not recorded which), taken on the day of the yellow fever booster vaccination. The clonotype comes from a man aged 25 to 40 who received the YFV17D yellow fever vaccine.

The CDR3: CASSQDWAGEAFF. CDR3 DNA sequence: TGTGCCAGCAGCCAAGATTGGGCAGGGGAAGCTTTCTTT. The chain couples TRBV3-1 to TRBJ1-1; a weak D match, TRBD1 (5 bases). The germline CDR1 and CDR2 sequences are LGHDT and YNNKEL (reference sequence). The CDR3 contains 13 residues. V lost 0 bases to trimming and J lost 8 bases, with 10 bases between them.